These 21 T cell receptor beta chains were all obtained from the same sample, sequenced in a study of blood T cell repertoires in COVID-19. This table comes from immunoSEQ multiplex PCR, and its TCRdb copy is limited to in-frame clones, with some not included. Among under 200,000 clones listed, 80% to 90% were seen once. Input material: peripheral blood. These TCRs come from a young man with active or convalescent COVID-19.

The V and J genes are TRBV5-1 and TRBJ1-1; D not certain. The V and J ends lost 2 bases and 0 bases respectively, with 8 bases between them. The CDR3 sequence is 14 residues long. Looked up from germline, CDR1 is SGHRS and CDR2 is YFSETQ. The CDR3 DNA sequence: TGCGCCAGCAGCTTCGCCACGGTGAACACTGAAGCTTTCTTT. Protein product: CASSFATVNTEAFF.

V usage is TRBV29-1 and J usage is TRBJ2-1; 11 nucleotides line up with TRBD2. J gave up 5 bases and V 5 bases, and 2 bases lay outside the gene matches. The germline gives CDR1 SQVTM, CDR2 ANQGSEA. This CDR3 is 13 amino acids long. The CDR3 sequence is CSVSGLADNEQFF. The CDR3 region has the DNA TGCAGCGTTTCGGGACTAGCGGACAATGAGCAGTTCTTC.

A few counts support this clone. The chain recombines TRBV3-1 (or the pseudogene TRBV3-2) with TRBJ2-5, with unresolved D. Trimming pared 0 bases from V and 0 bases from J, leaving 14 bases between. The germline gives CDR1 LGHDT, CDR2 YNNKEL (reference sequence). There are 17 residues in the CDR3. CDR3 coding DNA: TGTGCCAGCAGCCAAGATTTTACTATGACGTACCAAGAGACCCAGTACTTC. Protein sequence: CASSQDFTMTYQETQYF.

The chain employs TRBV5-6 and TRBJ2-5; 9 bases agree with TRBD1. CDR3 length equals 14 residues. Losses at the gene ends were 3 bases for V and 1 base for J; bases not matched to a gene: 1. CDR1 is SGHDT and CDR2 is YYEEEE in the germline V gene. CDR3 nucleotide sequence: TGTGCCAGCAGCTACAGGGGGCCCCAAGAGACCCAGTACTTC. Translated, it gives CASSYRGPQETQYF.

This chain links TRBV9 with TRBJ2-1, with a weak D call TRBD2 (6 bases). Germline CDR1 reads SGDLS; CDR2 reads YYNGEE. The V and J ends lost 1 base and 6 bases respectively, with 23 bases between them. The CDR3 has 18 amino acids. In DNA form, the CDR3 reads TGTGCCAGCAGCGTACAAGCGGGTGGTAAGACGATCGGCAATGAGCAGTTCTTC. It is translated as CASSVQAGGKTIGNEQFF.

J is TRBJ1-2 and V is TRBV6-1; no clear D. The CDR3 loop spans 12 amino acids. The germline V gene encodes CDR1 MNHNS and CDR2 SASEGT. The germline V and J ends were trimmed by 1 base and 5 bases, with 5 bases remaining between them. The CDR3, as DNA: TGTGCCAGCAGTGAAGGAGGGTATGGCTACACCTTC. Encoded protein: CASSEGGYGYTF.

The chain has TRBV28 and TRBJ2-7; TRBD2 agrees at 10 bases. Trimming at V came to 1 base and at J to 6 bases, leaving 6 bases not matched to a gene. The CDR3 totals 15 residues. Germline V lookup: CDR1 MDHEN, CDR2 SYDVKM. In nucleotides, the CDR3 is TGTGCCAGCAGTTTATCGGCTAGCGGGAGCACCGAGCAGTACTTC. This sequence encodes CASSLSASGSTEQYF.

This clone was detected once. The chain links TRBV5-1 to TRBJ2-7; the match to TRBD1 covers 7 bases. The trim removed 4 bases at V and 2 bases at J, leaving 12 bases unmatched. The CDR3 totals 16 residues. Per the germline V gene, CDR1 is SGHRS and CDR2 is YFSETQ. The CDR3 loop is CASSEDRRALTYEQYF. CDR3 in DNA: TGCGCCAGCAGCGAGGACAGGAGAGCCCTGACCTACGAGCAGTACTTC.

The chain recombines TRBV27 with TRBJ1-2; D perhaps matches TRBD1 (5 bases). The CDR3 extends over 16 amino acids. The V end lost 6 bases, the J end lost 0 bases, and 17 bases lay between the germline ends. CDR1 is MNHEY and CDR2 is SMNVEV in the germline V gene (reference sequence). DNA for the CDR3: TGTGCCAGCAGGTGGGCAGTTTCCAGGGCTAACTATGGCTACACCTTC. This sequence encodes CASRWAVSRANYGYTF.

This chain links TRBV12-3 or TRBV12-4 with TRBJ2-7; D is perhaps TRBD1 (6 bases). The CDR3 length is 11 residues. V was cut by 5 bases and J by 6 bases, with 8 bases left in between. CDR3 in DNA: TGTGCCAGCAGTCAGGGGCGCGAGCAGTACGTC. It codes for CASSQGREQYV.

V is TRBV6-2 or TRBV6-3 and J is TRBJ2-5; 8 bases line up with TRBD1. The CDR3 spans 12 residues. CDR1 and CDR2 from the germline V gene are MNHEY and SVGEGT. V shed 6 bases, J shed 5 bases, and the junction held 2 bases outside the gene matches. The CDR3 sequence: CASSRTGETQYF. CDR3 bases: TGTGCCAGCAGCCGGACAGGGGAGACCCAGTACTTC.

The chain couples TRBV11-2 to TRBJ1-6; D remains unclear. Germline assignment: CDR1 SGHAT and CDR2 FQNNGV. The CDR3 length is 12 residues. With 4 bases removed from V and 5 bases from J, the gap between germline ends came to 3 bases. This chain's CDR3 is CASSYNNSPLHF. The CDR3 DNA reads TGTGCCAGCAGCTATAATAATTCACCCCTCCACTTT.

This clone has more than one count but fewer than ten. A junction boundary mismatches the germline segment, possibly from a read error. J is TRBJ1-1 and V is TRBV15; D is undetermined. CDR1 LNHNV and CDR2 YYDKDF come from the germline V gene (reference sequence). The CDR3 runs to 11 residues. The DNA of the CDR3 is TGTGCCACCAGCAGAGAAACCCAACTCCTTTTT. Amino acid sequence: CATSRETQLLF.

V gene TRBV5-1 combines with J gene TRBJ2-5; 8 nucleotides line up with TRBD2. The CDR3 sequence is 15 residues long. V trimming: 0 bases; J trimming: 3 bases; junction bases outside the gene matches: 4. Germline-derived CDR1 and CDR2 are SGHRS and YFSETQ. In DNA form, the CDR3 reads TGCGCCAGCAGCTTGGAGGGCGGGAGGAAAGAGACCCAGTACTTC. This gives the protein CASSLEGGRKETQYF.

This clone has a handful of counts. The chain recombines TRBV6-4 with TRBJ2-3; 16 nucleotides match TRBD2. J was trimmed by 4 bases and V by 3 bases; bases with no gene match: 1. The V gene's germline CDR1 is MRHNA and CDR2 SNTAGT. The CDR3 covers 16 residues. DNA of the CDR3: TGTGCCAGCAGTGAGGGACTAGCGGGAGGGCCAGATACGCAGTATTTT. Amino acids: CASSEGLAGGPDTQYF.

The chain uses TRBV3-1 (or the pseudogene TRBV3-2) and TRBJ1-1, with 9 bases aligning to TRBD1. Trimming removed 4 bases from V and 1 base from J; junction bases left unmatched: 4. Germline V lookup: CDR1 LGHDT, CDR2 YNNKEL (reference sequence). CDR3 length: 15 residues. CDR3 DNA sequence: TGTGCCAGCAGCCTGTCGGACAGGGGGAACACTGAAGCTTTCTTT. Translating gives CASSLSDRGNTEAFF.

The chain employs TRBV19 and TRBJ2-7; TRBD2 matches 7 bases. CDR3 length equals 15 residues. Trimming removed 4 bases from V and 1 base from J; junction bases left unmatched: 7. Germline CDR1 and CDR2: LNHDA and SQIVND (reference sequence). The DNA for the CDR3 is TGTGCCAGTAGTAGCCGGGCGGGGGAGTCCTACGAGCAGTACGTC. Translating gives CASSSRAGESYEQYV.

The chain carries TRBV6-5 and TRBJ2-7; TRBD1 matches 8 bases. The germline CDR1 and CDR2 sequences are MNHEY and SVGAGI. V gave up 7 bases and J gave up 6 bases; unmatched junction bases: 14. There are 15 residues in the CDR3. The CDR3: CASTPFRTGLGEQYF. In nucleotides, the CDR3 is TGTGCCAGCACACCCTTTAGGACAGGGCTCGGCGAGCAGTACTTC.

This clone occurred a few times. This CDR3 reads CASSLARRGGNTEAFF. CDR3 in DNA: TGTGCCAGCAGCTTAGCGAGAAGGGGCGGGAACACTGAAGCTTTCTTT. This chain uses TRBV7-8 with TRBJ1-1; maybe TRBD1 (5 bases). In germline, CDR1 is SGHVS, CDR2 FQNEAQ. Between the trimmed V and J ends, which lost 0 bases and 1 base, there was a span of 12 bases. This CDR3 has 16 residues.

The chain carries TRBV29-1 and TRBJ2-2, with D unresolved. Trimming took off 4 bases at V and 5 bases at J, with 17 bases between the two ends. CDR1 SQVTM and CDR2 ANQGSEA come from the germline V gene. The CDR3 has 15 residues. The CDR3 coding sequence is TGCAGCGTTGCAACTCGGGTCGGTATGACCGGGGAGCTGTTTTTT. This gives the protein CSVATRVGMTGELFF.

The chain employs TRBV12-3 or TRBV12-4 and TRBJ2-7; 9 bases align to TRBD2. The CDR3 loop spans 13 amino acids. The ends lost 3 bases at V and 3 bases at J; junction bases unmatched: 0. CDR3 sequence (DNA): TGTGCCAGCAGTTTGACTAGCGGCTACGAGCAGTACTTC. This encodes CASSLTSGYEQYF.